This T cell receptor beta chain was captured by sequencing in a study of blood T cell repertoires in COVID-19. Across the whole study: Nucleic acid was either cDNA or gDNA, and it came from T cells, B-cell-depleted T cells, or PBMCs.

Per the germline V gene, CDR1 is LNHDA and CDR2 is SQIVND (reference sequence). V gave up 5 bases and J gave up 0 bases, with 17 bases separating them. The CDR3 is made up of 17 amino acids. Clones were read by immunoSEQ multiplex PCR, and TCRdb kept only the in-frame ones, dropping some. Of roughly 230,000 clones listed, roughly nine tenths are singletons. The sample comprised peripheral blood. The receptor was derived from a woman in her thirties or forties who had recovered from COVID-19. V and J are TRBV19 and TRBJ1-5, with unresolved D. DNA of the CDR3: TGTGCCAGTAGTCCAACCGGGTGGGTAGATAGCAATCAGCCCCAGCATTTT. This translates into CASSPTGWVDSNQPQHF.